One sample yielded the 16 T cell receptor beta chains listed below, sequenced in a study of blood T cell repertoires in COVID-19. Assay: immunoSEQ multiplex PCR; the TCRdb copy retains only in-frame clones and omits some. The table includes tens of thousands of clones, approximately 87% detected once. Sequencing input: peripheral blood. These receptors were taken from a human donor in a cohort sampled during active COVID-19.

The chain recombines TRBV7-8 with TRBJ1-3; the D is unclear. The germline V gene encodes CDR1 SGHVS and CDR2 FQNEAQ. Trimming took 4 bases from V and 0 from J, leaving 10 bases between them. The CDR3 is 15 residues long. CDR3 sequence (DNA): TGTGCCAGCAGCTCATTACCCAGCTCTGGAAACACCATATATTTT. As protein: CASSSLPSSGNTIYF.

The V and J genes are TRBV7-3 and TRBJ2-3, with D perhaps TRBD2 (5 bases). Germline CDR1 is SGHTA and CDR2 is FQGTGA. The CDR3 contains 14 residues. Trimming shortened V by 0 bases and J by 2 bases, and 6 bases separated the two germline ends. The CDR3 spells CASSLTTNTDTQYF. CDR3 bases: TGTGCCAGCAGCTTAACGACTAACACAGATACGCAGTATTTT.

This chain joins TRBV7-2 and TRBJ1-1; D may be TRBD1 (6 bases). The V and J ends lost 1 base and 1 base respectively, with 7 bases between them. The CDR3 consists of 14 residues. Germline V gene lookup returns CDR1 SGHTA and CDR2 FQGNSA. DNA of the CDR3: TGTGCCAGCAGCTTAGGGGGACAGAACACTGAAGCTTTCTTT. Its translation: CASSLGGQNTEAFF.

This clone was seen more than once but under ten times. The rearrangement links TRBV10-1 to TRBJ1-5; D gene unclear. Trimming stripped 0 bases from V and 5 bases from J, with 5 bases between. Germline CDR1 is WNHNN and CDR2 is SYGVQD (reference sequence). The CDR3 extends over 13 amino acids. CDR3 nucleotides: TGCGCCAGCAGTGAGTCTCGGGATCAGCCCCAGCATTTT. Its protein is CASSESRDQPQHF.

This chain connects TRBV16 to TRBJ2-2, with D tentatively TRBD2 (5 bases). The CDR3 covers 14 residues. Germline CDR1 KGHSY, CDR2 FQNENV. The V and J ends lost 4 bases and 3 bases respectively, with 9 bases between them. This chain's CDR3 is CASSLGRHTGELFF. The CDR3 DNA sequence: TGTGCCAGCAGCCTTGGGAGACACACCGGGGAGCTGTTTTTT.

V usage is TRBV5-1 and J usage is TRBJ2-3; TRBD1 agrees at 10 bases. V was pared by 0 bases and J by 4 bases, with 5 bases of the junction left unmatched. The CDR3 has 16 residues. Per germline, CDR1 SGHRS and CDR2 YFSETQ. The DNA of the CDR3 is TGCGCCAGCAGCTTGGAGGGACAGGGGATCTCAGATACGCAGTATTTT. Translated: CASSLEGQGISDTQYF.

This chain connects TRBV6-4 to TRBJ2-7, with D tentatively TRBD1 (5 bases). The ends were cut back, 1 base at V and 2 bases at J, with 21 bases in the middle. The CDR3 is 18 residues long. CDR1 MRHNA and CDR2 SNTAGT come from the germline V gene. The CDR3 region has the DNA TGTGCCAGCAGTGACTTCCCCCCCAGACAGAAGTCAACCTACGAGCAGTACTTC. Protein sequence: CASSDFPPRQKSTYEQYF.

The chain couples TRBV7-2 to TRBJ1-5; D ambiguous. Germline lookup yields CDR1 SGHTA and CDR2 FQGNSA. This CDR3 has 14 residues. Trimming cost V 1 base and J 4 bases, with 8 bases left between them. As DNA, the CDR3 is TGTGCCAGCAGCTTAGTACGGGATAATCAGCCCCAGCATTTT. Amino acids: CASSLVRDNQPQHF.

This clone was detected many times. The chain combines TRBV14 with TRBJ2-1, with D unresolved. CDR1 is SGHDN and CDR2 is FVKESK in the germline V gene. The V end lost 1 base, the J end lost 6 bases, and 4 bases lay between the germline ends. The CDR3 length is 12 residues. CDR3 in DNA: TGTGCCAGCAGCCAAGTCTCCAATGAGCAGTTCTTC. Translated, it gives CASSQVSNEQFF. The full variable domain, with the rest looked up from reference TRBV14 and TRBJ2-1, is EAGVTQFPSHSVIEKGQTVTLRCDPISGHDNLYWYRRVMGKEIKFLLHFVKESKQDESGMPNNRFLAERTGGTYSTLKVQPAELEDSGVYFCASSQVSNEQFFGPGTRLTVL.

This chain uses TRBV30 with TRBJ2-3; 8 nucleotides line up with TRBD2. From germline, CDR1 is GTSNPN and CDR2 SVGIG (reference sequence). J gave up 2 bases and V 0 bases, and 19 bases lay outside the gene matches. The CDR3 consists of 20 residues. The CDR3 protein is CAWSVTPRLAGPTSTDTQYF. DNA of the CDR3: TGTGCCTGGAGTGTAACCCCCCGGCTAGCGGGTCCCACATCCACAGATACGCAGTATTTT.

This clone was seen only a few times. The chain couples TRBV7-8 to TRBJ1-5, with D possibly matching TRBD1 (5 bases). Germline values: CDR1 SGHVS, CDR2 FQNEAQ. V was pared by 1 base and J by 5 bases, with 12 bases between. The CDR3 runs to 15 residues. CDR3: CASSLGAQGHQPQHF. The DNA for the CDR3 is TGTGCCAGCAGCTTAGGAGCGCAGGGCCATCAGCCCCAGCATTTT.

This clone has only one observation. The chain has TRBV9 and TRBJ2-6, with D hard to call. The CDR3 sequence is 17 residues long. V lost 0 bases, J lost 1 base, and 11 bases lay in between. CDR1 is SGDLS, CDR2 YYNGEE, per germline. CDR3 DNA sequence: TGTGCCAGCAGCGTAGTTCCGGGTTCGTCTGGGGCCAACGTCCTGACTTTC. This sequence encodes CASSVVPGSSGANVLTF.

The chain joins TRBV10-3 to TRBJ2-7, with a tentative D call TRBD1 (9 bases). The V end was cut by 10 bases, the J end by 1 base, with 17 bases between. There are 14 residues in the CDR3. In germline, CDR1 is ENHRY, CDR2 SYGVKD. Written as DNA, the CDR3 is TGTGCCACGGGGGGGGGACAGGGATCCTACGAGCAGTACTTC. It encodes CATGGGQGSYEQYF.

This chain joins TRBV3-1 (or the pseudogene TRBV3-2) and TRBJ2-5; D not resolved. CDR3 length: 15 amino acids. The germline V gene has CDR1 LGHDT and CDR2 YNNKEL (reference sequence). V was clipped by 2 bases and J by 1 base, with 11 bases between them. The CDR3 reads CASSQNQAGQETQYF. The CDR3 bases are TGTGCCAGCAGCCAAAACCAGGCAGGCCAAGAGACCCAGTACTTC.

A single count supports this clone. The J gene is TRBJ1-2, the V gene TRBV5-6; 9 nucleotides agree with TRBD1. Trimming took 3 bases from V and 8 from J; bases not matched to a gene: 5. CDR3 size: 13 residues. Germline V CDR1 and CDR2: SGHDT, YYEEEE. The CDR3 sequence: CASSSGQGAGYTF. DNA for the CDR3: TGTGCCAGCAGCTCGGGACAGGGAGCGGGCTACACCTTC.

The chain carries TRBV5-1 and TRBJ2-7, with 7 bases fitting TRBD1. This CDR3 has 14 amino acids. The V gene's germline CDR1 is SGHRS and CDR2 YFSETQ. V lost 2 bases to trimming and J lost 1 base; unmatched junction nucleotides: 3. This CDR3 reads CASSFGDRSYEQYF. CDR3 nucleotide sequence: TGCGCCAGCAGCTTCGGGGACAGATCCTACGAGCAGTACTTC.